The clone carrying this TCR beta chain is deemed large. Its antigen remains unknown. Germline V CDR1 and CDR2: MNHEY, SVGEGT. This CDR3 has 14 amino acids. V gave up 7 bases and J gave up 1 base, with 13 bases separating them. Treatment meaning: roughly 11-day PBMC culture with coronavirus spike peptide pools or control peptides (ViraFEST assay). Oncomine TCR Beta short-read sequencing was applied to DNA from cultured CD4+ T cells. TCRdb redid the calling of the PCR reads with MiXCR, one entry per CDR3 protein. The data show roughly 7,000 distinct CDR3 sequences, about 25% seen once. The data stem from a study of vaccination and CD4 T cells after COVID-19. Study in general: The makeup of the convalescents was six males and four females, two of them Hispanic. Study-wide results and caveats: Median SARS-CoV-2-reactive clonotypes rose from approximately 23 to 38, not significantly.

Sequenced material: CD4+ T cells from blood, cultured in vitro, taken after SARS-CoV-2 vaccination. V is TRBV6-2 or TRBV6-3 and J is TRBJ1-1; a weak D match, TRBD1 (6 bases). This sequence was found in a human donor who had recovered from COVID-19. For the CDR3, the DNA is TGTGCCAGCACAGCCGGGACACGGAACACTGAAGCTTTCTTT. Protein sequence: CASTAGTRNTEAFF.